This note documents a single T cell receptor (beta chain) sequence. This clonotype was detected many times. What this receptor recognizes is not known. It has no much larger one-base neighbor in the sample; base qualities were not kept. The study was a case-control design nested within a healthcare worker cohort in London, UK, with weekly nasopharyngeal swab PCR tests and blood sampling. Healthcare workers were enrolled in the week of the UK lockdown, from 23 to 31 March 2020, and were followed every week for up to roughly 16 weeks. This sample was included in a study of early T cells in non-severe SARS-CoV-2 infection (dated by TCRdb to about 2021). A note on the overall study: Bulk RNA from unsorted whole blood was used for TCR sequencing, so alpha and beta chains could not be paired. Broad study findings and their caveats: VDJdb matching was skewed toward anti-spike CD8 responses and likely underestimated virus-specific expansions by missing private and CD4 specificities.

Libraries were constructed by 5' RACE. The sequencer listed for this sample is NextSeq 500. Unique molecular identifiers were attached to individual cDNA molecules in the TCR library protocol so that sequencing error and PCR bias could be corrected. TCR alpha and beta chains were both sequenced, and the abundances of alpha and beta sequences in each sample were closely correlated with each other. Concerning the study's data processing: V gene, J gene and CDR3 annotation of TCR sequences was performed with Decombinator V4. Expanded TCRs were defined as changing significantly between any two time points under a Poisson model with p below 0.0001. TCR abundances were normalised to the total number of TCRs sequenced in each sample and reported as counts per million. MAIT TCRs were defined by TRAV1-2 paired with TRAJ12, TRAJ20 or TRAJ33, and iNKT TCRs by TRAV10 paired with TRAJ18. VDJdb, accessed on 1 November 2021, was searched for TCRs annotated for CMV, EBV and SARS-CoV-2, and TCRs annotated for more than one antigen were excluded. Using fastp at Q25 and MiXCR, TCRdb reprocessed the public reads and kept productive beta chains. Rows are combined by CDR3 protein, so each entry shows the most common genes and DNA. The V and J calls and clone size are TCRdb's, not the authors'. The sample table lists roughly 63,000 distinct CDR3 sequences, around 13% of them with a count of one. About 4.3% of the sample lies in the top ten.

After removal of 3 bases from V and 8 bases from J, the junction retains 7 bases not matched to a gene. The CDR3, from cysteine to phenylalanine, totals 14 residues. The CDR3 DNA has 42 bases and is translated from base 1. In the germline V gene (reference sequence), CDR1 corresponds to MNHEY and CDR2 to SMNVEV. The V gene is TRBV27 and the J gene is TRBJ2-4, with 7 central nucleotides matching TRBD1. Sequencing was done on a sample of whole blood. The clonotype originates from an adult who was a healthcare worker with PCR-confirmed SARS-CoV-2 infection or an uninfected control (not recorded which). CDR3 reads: CASSFKAGGYIQYF. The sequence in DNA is TGTGCCAGCAGTTTTAAAGCAGGGGGATACATTCAGTACTTC.